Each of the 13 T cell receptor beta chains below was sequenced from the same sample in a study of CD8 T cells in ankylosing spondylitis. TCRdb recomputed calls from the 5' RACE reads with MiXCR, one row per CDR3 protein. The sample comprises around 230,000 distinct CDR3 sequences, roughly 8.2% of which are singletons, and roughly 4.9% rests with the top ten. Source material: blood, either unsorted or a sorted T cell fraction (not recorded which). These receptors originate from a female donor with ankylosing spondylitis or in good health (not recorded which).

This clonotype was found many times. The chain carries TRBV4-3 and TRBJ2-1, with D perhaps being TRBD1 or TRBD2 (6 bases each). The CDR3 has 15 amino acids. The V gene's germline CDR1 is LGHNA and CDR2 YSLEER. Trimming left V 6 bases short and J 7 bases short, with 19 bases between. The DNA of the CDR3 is TGCGCCAGCAGACAAAGGGGGGACTCTTCGAATGAGCAGTTCTTC. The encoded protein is CASRQRGDSSNEQFF.

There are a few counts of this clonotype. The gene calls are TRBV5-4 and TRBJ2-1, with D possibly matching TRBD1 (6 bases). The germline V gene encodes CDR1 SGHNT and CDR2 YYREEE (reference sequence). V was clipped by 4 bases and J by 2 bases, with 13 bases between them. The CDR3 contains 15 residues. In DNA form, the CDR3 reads TGTGCCAGCAGCCCTCGTACAGGGACCTACAATGAGCAGTTCTTC. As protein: CASSPRTGTYNEQFF.

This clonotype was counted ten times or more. CDR3 loop: CASSDIGPGEAEAFF. As DNA, the CDR3 is TGTGCCAGCAGTGATATAGGCCCCGGAGAGGCTGAAGCTTTCTTT. The V gene is TRBV2, the J gene TRBJ1-1; D is uncertain. Trimming pared 3 bases from V and 6 bases from J, leaving 17 bases between. Germline V lookup: CDR1 SNHLY, CDR2 FYNNEI. This CDR3 is 15 amino acids long.

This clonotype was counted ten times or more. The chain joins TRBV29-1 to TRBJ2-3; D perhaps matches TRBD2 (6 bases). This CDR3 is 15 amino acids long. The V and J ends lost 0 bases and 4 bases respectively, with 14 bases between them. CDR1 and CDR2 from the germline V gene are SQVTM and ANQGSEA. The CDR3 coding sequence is TGCAGCGTTGAAGAGCGGGGCGGAGGGGCAGATACGCAGTATTTT. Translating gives CSVEERGGGADTQYF.

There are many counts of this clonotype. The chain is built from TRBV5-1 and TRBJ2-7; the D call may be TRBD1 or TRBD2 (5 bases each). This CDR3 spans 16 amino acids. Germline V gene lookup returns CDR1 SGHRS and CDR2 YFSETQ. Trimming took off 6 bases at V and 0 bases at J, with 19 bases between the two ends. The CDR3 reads CASMRDGQISSYEQYF. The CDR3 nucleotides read TGCGCCAGCATGAGGGACGGACAAATTAGCTCCTACGAGCAGTACTTC.

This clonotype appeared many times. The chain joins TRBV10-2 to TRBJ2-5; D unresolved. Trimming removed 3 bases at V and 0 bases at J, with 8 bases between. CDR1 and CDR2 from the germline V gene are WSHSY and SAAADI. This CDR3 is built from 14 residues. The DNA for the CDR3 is TGCGCCAGCAGTGAAGCCGGATACCAAGAGACCCAGTACTTC. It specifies CASSEAGYQETQYF.

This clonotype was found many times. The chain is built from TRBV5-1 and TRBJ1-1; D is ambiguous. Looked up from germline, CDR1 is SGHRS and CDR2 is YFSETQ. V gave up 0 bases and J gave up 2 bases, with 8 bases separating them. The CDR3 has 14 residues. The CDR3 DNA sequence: TGCGCCAGCAGCTTGGAGACGGCAAACACTGAAGCTTTCTTT. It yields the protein CASSLETANTEAFF.

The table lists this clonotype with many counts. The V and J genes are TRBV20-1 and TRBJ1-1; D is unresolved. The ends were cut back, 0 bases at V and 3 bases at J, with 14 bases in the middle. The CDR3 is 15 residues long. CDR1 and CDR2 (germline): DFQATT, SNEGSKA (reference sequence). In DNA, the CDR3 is TGCAGTGCTAGAGATTGGAGGGTCGGGGACACTGAAGCTTTCTTT. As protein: CSARDWRVGDTEAFF.

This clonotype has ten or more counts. CDR3 in DNA: TGTGCCACCAGCGTGGACAGGGGCAAAAACATTCAGTACTTC. It codes for CATSVDRGKNIQYF. The chain recombines TRBV15 with TRBJ2-4, with TRBD1 identical over 9 bases. The CDR3 has 14 amino acids. Germline V gene lookup returns CDR1 LNHNV and CDR2 YYDKDF (reference sequence). Trimming cost V 5 bases and J 3 bases; bases outside gene matches: 2.

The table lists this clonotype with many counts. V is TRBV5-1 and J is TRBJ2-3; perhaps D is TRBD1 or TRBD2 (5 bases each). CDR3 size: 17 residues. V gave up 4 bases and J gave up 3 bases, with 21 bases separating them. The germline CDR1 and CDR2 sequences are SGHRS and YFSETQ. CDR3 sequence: CASSGRDPPRETDTQYF. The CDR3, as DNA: TGCGCCAGCAGCGGCCGGGACCCACCTCGAGAGACAGATACGCAGTATTTT. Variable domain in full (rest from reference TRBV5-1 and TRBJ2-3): KAGVTQTPRYLIKTRGQQVTLSCSPISGHRSVSWYQQTPGQGLQFLFEYFSETQRNKGNFPGRFSGRQFSNSRSEMNVSTLELGDSALYLCASSGRDPPRETDTQYFGPGTRLTVL.

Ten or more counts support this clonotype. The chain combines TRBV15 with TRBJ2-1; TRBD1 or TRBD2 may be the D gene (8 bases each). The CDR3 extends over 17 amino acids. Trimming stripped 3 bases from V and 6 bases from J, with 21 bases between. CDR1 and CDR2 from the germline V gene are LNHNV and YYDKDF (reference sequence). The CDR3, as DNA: TGTGCCACCAGCAGGGACAGGGAGGTACTAGCGGCCAATGAGCAGTTCTTC. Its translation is CATSRDREVLAANEQFF.

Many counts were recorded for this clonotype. The CDR3 DNA follows: TGCGCCAGCAGCTTAAGGTCTGGGGAAAAACTGTTTTTT. This gives the protein CASSLRSGEKLFF. The rearrangement links TRBV5-1 to TRBJ1-4; no firm D call. The CDR3 covers 13 residues. Deletions cut 2 bases from V and 8 bases from J, with 10 bases between. Germline lookup yields CDR1 SGHRS and CDR2 YFSETQ.

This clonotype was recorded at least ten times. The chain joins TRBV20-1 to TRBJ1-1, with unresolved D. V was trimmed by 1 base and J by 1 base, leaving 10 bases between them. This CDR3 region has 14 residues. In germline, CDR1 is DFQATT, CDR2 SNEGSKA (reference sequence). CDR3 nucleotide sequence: TGCAGTGCTAGAGGGTCACCTCAGAACACTGAAGCTTTCTTT. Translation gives CSARGSPQNTEAFF.